Below, one T cell receptor (beta chain) is given with its context. Its antigen is still unknown. The sample comes from a study of T cells expressing NK-cell markers. Synthesis of TCR beta cDNA relied on 5'RACE template switching carrying UMIs. TCRdb reprocessed the 5' RACE reads and stores each CDR3 protein as one record, lacking DNA. The sample has under 200,000 distinct CDR3 sequences, and its top ten clones hold roughly 18%. The CDR3 has 15 amino acids. CDR1 is LGHDT, CDR2 YNNKEL, per germline (reference sequence). Study-level results: No clear determination of HCMV specificity was made for expanded NKG2C+ T cell clones.

The sequence was obtained from a woman aged 18-69 years in good health. The rearrangement uses TRBV3-1 and TRBJ2-7; lacking DNA, the TRBD1 call made by TCRdb goes unchecked. The sequencing input was blood T cells: a sorted CD56 or NKG2C T cell subset, CD4+ or CD8+ T cells, or bulk PBMC T cells (not recorded which). The CDR3 region is CASSQAPKNSYEQYF.